This T cell receptor (beta chain) was identified in a study of blood T cell repertoires in COVID-19. Per the study methods: Amplifying reference gene primers gave estimates of nucleated cell counts. Using immunoSEQ multiplex PCR, the repertoire was profiled, and TCRdb retains in-frame clones only, with some absent. V, J and clone size derive from that table, while D and trimming were established from the DNA sequence. Of approximately 240,000 clones detected, 85% appear once; the ten largest clones hold 6% to 7%. Trimming removed 3 bases from V and 3 bases from J; junction bases left unmatched: 1. The CDR3 loop spans 13 amino acids.

Material: peripheral blood. The genes are TRBV12-3 or TRBV12-4 and TRBJ2-5, with 7 bases matching TRBD1. The sequence derives from a woman between 55 and 75 years old with active or convalescent COVID-19. CDR3 protein: CASSLTGKETQYF. CDR3 in DNA: TGTGCCAGCAGTTTGACAGGGAAAGAGACCCAGTACTTC.